These 20 T cell receptor beta chains were sequenced from one sample in a study of immune heterogeneity within non-small cell lung tumors. Bulk tumor genomic DNA, roughly 540 ng per sample, was the template. Collection of several biopsies per primary tumor, spaced far apart, took place during surgery. Newly diagnosed with untreated non-small cell lung cancer, the patients underwent curative surgery. Multiplex PCR was performed with 32 V and 13 J primers, and it amplified TCR beta CDR3. TCRdb called the multiplex PCR reads again in MiXCR, with one record for every CDR3 protein. The data contain 9,500 to 10,000 distinct CDR3 sequences, under 35% of them singletons. Specimen: lung tumor tissue. The receptors here all came from a man aged 55-75 years with non-small cell lung cancer.

This clonotype occurred many times. The chain has TRBV9 and TRBJ2-5, with TRBD2 matching 8 bases. Looked up from germline, CDR1 is SGDLS and CDR2 is YYNGEE. The CDR3 is 16 amino acids. Trimming removed 0 bases from V and 9 bases from J; junction bases left unmatched: 13. The CDR3 nucleotides are TGTGCCAGCAGCGTAGCCCCGCAACTAGCGGTGGGGGCCCAGTACTTC. Translated, it gives CASSVAPQLAVGAQYF.

At least ten counts were recorded for this clonotype. The rearrangement joins TRBV27 to TRBJ1-1; unclear D gene. The CDR3 consists of 14 residues. V was cut by 0 bases and J by 4 bases, with 9 bases left in between. Germline assignment: CDR1 MNHEY and CDR2 SMNVEV (reference sequence). DNA for the CDR3: TGTGCCAGCAGTTTATCTGCTACTTCCACTGAAGCTTTCTTT. Translating gives CASSLSATSTEAFF.

This clonotype is medium-sized within its sample. The rearrangement joins TRBV19 to TRBJ2-7; the match to TRBD2 covers 10 bases. V was clipped by 9 bases and J by 2 bases; unmatched bases: 7. CDR3 size: 14 residues. Per the germline V gene, CDR1 is LNHDA and CDR2 is SQIVND (reference sequence). CDR3 amino acids: CARPAGLAAYEQYF. DNA for the CDR3: TGTGCCAGACCCGCCGGACTAGCGGCCTACGAGCAGTACTTC.

The chain combines TRBV27 with TRBJ1-1; 7 positions agree with TRBD1. Germline V lookup: CDR1 MNHEY, CDR2 SMNVEV (reference sequence). V trimming: 3 bases; J trimming: 0 bases; junction bases outside the gene matches: 1. The CDR3 totals 14 residues. The CDR3 loop reads CASSLTGLNTEAFF. The CDR3 DNA is TGTGCCAGCAGTTTGACAGGGCTGAACACTGAAGCTTTCTTT.

This chain's CDR3 is CASSPRNLDTGELFF. The CDR3 coding sequence is TGTGCCAGCAGCCCCCGGAACCTGGACACCGGGGAGCTGTTTTTT. The chain employs TRBV7-9 and TRBJ2-2; D remains unclear. The CDR3 totals 15 residues. Trimming pared 5 bases from V and 3 bases from J, leaving 13 bases between. Germline CDR1 and CDR2: SEHNR and FQNEAQ (reference sequence). Supplemented by reference TRBV7-9 and TRBJ2-2, the full variable domain reads DTGVSQNPRHKITKRGQNVTFRCDPISEHNRLYWYRQTLGQGPEFLTYFQNEAQLEKSRLLSDRFSAERPKGSFSTLEIQRTEQGDSAMYLCASSPRNLDTGELFFGEGSRLTVL.

This clonotype appeared many times. The rearrangement joins TRBV5-6 to TRBJ2-2; TRBD1 agrees at 11 bases. CDR1 is SGHDT and CDR2 is YYEEEE in the germline V gene. The CDR3 runs 15 residues. Trimming at V came to 5 bases and at J to 4 bases, leaving 4 bases not matched to a gene. CDR3 in amino acids: CASSGGTGGTGELFF. In DNA form, the CDR3 reads TGTGCCAGCAGTGGCGGGACAGGGGGCACCGGGGAGCTGTTTTTT. Complete variable domain (other parts from reference TRBV5-6 and TRBJ2-2): DAGVTQSPTHLIKTRGQQVTLRCSPKSGHDTVSWYQQALGQGPQFIFQYYEEEERQRGNFPDRFSGHQFPNYSSELNVNALLLGDSALYLCASSGGTGGTGELFFGEGSRLTVL.

This clonotype has just a few counts. This chain joins TRBV5-1 and TRBJ2-1; D is perhaps TRBD1 (5 bases). This CDR3 region has 15 residues. The V end was cut by 1 base, the J end by 4 bases, with 12 bases between. The V gene's germline CDR1 is SGHRS and CDR2 YFSETQ. Here the CDR3 DNA reads TGCGCCAGCAGCTTGTTATCGGCAGGGTACAATGAGCAGTTCTTC. Amino acids: CASSLLSAGYNEQFF.

This clonotype was counted many times. The CDR3 reads CATSAEGTDTQYF. DNA for the CDR3: TGTGCCACCAGTGCCGAGGGGACAGATACGCAGTATTTT. The chain links TRBV24-1 to TRBJ2-3, with D perhaps assigned TRBD1 or TRBD2 (5 bases each). The germline gives CDR1 KGHDR, CDR2 SFDVKD. This CDR3 is built from 13 residues. Deletions cut 5 bases from V and 3 bases from J, with 8 bases between.

The chain links TRBV18 to TRBJ2-7, with 9 bases that match TRBD1. Germline values: CDR1 KGHSH, CDR2 LQKENI. The CDR3 runs 15 residues. The ends lost 3 bases at V and 3 bases at J; junction bases unmatched: 6. CDR3 DNA sequence: TGTGCCAGCTCACCGACCGGGACAGGGAACTACGAGCAGTACTTC. Translating gives CASSPTGTGNYEQYF.

This clonotype appeared a few times. This chain connects TRBV9 to TRBJ2-5, with unresolved D. Germline lookup yields CDR1 SGDLS and CDR2 YYNGEE. The V and J ends lost 0 bases and 2 bases respectively, with 11 bases between them. This CDR3 is 15 amino acids long. The CDR3 here is CASSVEGTVQETQYF. The CDR3 bases are TGTGCCAGCAGCGTAGAGGGAACAGTTCAAGAGACCCAGTACTTC.

This clonotype was recorded once. The V and J genes are TRBV4-2 and TRBJ2-7; weak D call: TRBD2 (5 bases). The CDR3 length is 13 residues. Germline CDR1 reads LGHNA; CDR2 reads YNFKEQ. The V end was cut by 0 bases, the J end by 6 bases, with 9 bases between. CDR3 protein: CASSQDRRSEQYF. CDR3 sequence (DNA): TGTGCCAGCAGCCAAGATCGGAGGAGCGAGCAGTACTTC.

This clonotype was observed many times. The chain links TRBV15 to TRBJ2-5; D tentatively fits TRBD1 or TRBD2 (6 bases each). This CDR3 has 16 amino acids. V dropped 4 bases and J dropped 0 bases, with 15 bases sitting between them. Germline V CDR1 and CDR2: LNHNV, YYDKDF (reference sequence). CDR3 nucleotides: TGTGCCACCAGCACTCCGGGGGCGGGGTACCAAGAGACCCAGTACTTC. Its translation: CATSTPGAGYQETQYF.

By sample share, this clonotype is medium-sized. The chain links TRBV28 to TRBJ1-5, with D unclear. CDR3 length equals 15 residues. V was clipped by 1 base and J by 4 bases, with 11 bases between them. Germline CDR1 MDHEN, CDR2 SYDVKM. In DNA, the CDR3 is TGTGCCAGCAGTTTATCTTTGGCAGGTAATCAGCCCCAGCATTTT. Protein product: CASSLSLAGNQPQHF.

Ten or more counts support this clonotype. The CDR3 sequence is CASSRAGVREKLFF. In DNA, the CDR3 is TGTGCCAGTAGTAGGGCGGGGGTGCGAGAAAAACTGTTTTTT. The chain is built from TRBV19 and TRBJ1-4, with a weak D call TRBD1 (5 bases). Germline values: CDR1 LNHDA, CDR2 SQIVND (reference sequence). Trimming left V 4 bases short and J 8 bases short, with 14 bases between. The CDR3 contains 14 residues.

The rearrangement links TRBV6-2 or TRBV6-3 to TRBJ1-1; D not resolved. V lost 7 bases to trimming and J lost 2 bases, with 14 bases between them. CDR3 length: 14 amino acids. Germline assignment: CDR1 MNHEY and CDR2 SVGEGT. The CDR3 loop is CASTAFAGNTEAFF. The CDR3 bases are TGTGCCAGCACCGCATTCGCCGGAAACACTGAAGCTTTCTTT.

As to this clonotype: This may be a read error: a much more frequent sequence differs by one nucleotide. CDR3 bases: TGCAGTGCTAGACCCGGCGGGGGGGCTTACAATGAGCAGTTCTTC. Translated: CSARPGGGAYNEQFF. The J gene is TRBJ2-1, the V gene TRBV20-1; 9 bases map to TRBD2. This CDR3 region has 15 residues. The J segment lost 4 bases and the V segment lost 2 bases, leaving 6 bases of the junction unmatched. CDR1 and CDR2 from the germline V gene are DFQATT and SNEGSKA (reference sequence).

J is TRBJ2-5 and V is TRBV11-3, with no clear D. The CDR3 has 16 residues. V was trimmed by 3 bases and J by 5 bases, leaving 19 bases between them. The germline gives CDR1 SGHNT, CDR2 YENEEA. This CDR3 is CASSFPSKAGQETQYF. Here the CDR3 DNA reads TGTGCCAGCAGCTTCCCGTCCAAAGCCGGCCAGGAGACCCAGTACTTC.

This clonotype was seen many times. This chain links TRBV24-1 with TRBJ2-5, with no clear D. This CDR3 has 14 amino acids. With 1 base removed from V and 5 bases from J, the gap between germline ends came to 10 bases. Germline CDR1 is KGHDR and CDR2 is SFDVKD. CDR3 amino acids: CATSDFQLGETQYF. As DNA, the CDR3 is TGTGCCACCAGTGATTTCCAGCTGGGGGAGACCCAGTACTTC.

The chain combines TRBV5-8 with TRBJ1-2; 10 bases map to TRBD1. Looked up from germline, CDR1 is SGHTS and CDR2 is YDEGEE. V dropped 3 bases and J dropped 6; count of bases not matched to a gene: 2. The CDR3 spans 13 residues. The CDR3 nucleotides are TGTGCCAGCAGCTCGACAGGGGGCAATGGCTACACCTTC. This codes for CASSSTGGNGYTF.

V and J are TRBV6-2 or TRBV6-3 and TRBJ2-7, with D perhaps matching TRBD2 (5 bases). Germline CDR1 and CDR2: MNHEY and SVGEGT. The CDR3 sequence is 13 residues long. Trimming removed 1 base at V and 6 bases at J, with 10 bases between. CDR3 in amino acids: CASSYFRAGEQYF. The CDR3, as DNA: TGTGCCAGCAGTTACTTTCGGGCGGGCGAGCAGTACTTC.